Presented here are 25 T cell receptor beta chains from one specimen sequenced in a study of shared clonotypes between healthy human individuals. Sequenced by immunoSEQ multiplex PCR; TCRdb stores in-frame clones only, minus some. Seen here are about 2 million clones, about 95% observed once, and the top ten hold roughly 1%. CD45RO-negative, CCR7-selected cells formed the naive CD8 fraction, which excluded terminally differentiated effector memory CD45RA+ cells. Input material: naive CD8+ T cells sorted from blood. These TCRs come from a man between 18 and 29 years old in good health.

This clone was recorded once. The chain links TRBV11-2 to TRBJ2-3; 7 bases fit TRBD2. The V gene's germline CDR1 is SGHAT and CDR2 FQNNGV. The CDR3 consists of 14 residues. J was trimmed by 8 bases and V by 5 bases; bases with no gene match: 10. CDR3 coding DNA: TGTGCCAGCAGCGGCCACGGGACTATCGGTACGCAGTATTTT. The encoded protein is CASSGHGTIGTQYF. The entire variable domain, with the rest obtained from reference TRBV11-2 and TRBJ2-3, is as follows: EAGVAQSPRYKIIEKRQSVAFWCNPISGHATLYWYQQILGQGPKLLIQFQNNGVVDDSQLPKDRFSAERLKGVDSTLKIQPAKLEDSAVYLCASSGHGTIGTQYFGPGTRLTVL.

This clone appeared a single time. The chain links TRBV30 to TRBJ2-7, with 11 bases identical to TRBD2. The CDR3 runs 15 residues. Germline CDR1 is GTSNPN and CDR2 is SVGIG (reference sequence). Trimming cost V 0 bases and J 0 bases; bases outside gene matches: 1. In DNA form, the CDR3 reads TGTGCCTGGAGTGTGGGGACTAGCGGCTCCTACGAGCAGTACTTC. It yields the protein CAWSVGTSGSYEQYF.

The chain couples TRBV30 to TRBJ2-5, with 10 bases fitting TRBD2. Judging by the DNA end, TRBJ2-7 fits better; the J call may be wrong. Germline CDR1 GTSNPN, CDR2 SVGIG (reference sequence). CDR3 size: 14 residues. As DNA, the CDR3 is TGTGCCTGGACTAGCGGGGGCCCACCCTACGAGCAGTACTTC. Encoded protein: CAWTSGGPPYEQYF.

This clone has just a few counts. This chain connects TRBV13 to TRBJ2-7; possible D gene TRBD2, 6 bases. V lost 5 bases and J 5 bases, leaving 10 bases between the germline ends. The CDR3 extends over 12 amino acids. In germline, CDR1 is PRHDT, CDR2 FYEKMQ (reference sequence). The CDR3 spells CASSDAGNEQYF. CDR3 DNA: TGTGCCAGCAGCGACGCGGGGAACGAGCAGTACTTC. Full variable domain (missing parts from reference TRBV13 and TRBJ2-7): AAGVIQSPRHLIKEKRETATLKCYPIPRHDTVYWYQQGPGQDPQFLISFYEKMQSDKGSIPDRFSAQQFSDYHSELNMSSLELGDSALYFCASSDAGNEQYFGPGTRLTVT.

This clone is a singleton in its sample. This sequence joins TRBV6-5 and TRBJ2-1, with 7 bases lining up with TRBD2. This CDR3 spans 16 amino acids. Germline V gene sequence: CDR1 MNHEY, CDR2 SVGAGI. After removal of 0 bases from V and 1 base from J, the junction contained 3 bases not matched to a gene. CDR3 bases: TGTGCCAGCAGTTACTCCGGGGGGTATTCCTACAATGAGCAGTTCTTC. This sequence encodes CASSYSGGYSYNEQFF.

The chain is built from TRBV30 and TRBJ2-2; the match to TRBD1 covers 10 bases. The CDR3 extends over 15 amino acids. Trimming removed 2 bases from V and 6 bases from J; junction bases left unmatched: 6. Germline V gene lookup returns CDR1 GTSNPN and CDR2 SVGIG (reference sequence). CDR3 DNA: TGTGCCTGGAGTTACGGACAGGGGGGCGCCGGGGAGCTGTTTTTT. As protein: CAWSYGQGGAGELFF.

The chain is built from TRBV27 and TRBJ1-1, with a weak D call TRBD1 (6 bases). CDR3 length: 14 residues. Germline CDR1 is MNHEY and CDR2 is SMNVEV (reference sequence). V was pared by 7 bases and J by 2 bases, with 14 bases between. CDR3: CASTPLGQNTEAFF. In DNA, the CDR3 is TGTGCCAGCACCCCCTTGGGACAAAACACTGAAGCTTTCTTT.

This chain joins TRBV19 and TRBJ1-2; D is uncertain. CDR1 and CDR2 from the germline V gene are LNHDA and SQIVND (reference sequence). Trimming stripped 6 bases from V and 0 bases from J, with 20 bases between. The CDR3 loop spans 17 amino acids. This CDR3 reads CASRDWQAANTNYGYTF. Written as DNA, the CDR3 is TGTGCCAGTAGGGATTGGCAGGCGGCGAACACTAACTATGGCTACACCTTC. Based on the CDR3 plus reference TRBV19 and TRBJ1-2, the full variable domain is DGGITQSPKYLFRKEGQNVTLSCEQNLNHDAMYWYRQDPGQGLRLIYYSQIVNDFQKGDIAEGYSVSREKKESFPLTVTSAQKNPTAFYLCASRDWQAANTNYGYTFGSGTRLTVV.

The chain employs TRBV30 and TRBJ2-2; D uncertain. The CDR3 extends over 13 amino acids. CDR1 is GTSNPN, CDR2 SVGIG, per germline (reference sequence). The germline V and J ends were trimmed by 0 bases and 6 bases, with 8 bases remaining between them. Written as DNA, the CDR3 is TGTGCCTGGAGTGTACCCTATTCCGGGGAGCTGTTTTTT. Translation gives CAWSVPYSGELFF.

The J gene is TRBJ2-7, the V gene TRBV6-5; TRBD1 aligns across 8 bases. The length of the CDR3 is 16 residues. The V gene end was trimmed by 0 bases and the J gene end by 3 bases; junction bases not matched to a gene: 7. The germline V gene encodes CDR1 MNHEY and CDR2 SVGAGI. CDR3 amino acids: CASSYSGDRFNYEQYF. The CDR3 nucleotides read TGTGCCAGCAGTTACTCGGGGGACAGGTTTAACTACGAGCAGTACTTC.

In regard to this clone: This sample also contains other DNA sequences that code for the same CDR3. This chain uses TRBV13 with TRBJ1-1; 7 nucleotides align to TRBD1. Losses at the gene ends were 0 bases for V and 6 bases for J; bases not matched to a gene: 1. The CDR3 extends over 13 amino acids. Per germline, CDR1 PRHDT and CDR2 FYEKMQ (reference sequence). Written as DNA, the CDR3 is TGTGCCAGCAGCTTAGGTCAGGGGGCTGAAGCTTTCTTT. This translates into CASSLGQGAEAFF.

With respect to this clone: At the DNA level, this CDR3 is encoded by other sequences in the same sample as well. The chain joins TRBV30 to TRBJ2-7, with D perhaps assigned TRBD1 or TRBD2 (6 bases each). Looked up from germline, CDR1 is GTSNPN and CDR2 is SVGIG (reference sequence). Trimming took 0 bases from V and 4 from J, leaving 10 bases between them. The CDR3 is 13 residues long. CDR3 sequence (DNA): TGTGCCTGGAGTGTAGGGGGGCCATACGAGCAGTACTTC. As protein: CAWSVGGPYEQYF.

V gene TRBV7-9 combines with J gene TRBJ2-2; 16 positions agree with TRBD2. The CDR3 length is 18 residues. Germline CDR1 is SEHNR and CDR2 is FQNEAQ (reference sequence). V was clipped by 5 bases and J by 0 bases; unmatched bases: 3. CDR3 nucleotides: TGTGCCAGCAGCGCGGGACTAGCGGGAGGGCCGAACACCGGGGAGCTGTTTTTT. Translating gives CASSAGLAGGPNTGELFF.

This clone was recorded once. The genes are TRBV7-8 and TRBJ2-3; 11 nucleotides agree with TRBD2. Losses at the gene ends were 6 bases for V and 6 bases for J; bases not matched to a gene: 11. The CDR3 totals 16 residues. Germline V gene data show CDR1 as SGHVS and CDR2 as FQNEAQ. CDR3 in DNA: TGTGCCAGCAGTTACACGGGGACTAGCGGCCTTGATACGCAGTATTTT. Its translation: CASSYTGTSGLDTQYF. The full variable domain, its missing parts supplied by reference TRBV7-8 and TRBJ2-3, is GAGVSQSPRYKVAKRGQDVALRCDPISGHVSLFWYQQALGQGPEFLTYFQNEAQLDKSGLPSDRFFAERPEGSVSTLKIQRTQQEDSAVYLCASSYTGTSGLDTQYFGPGTRLTVL.

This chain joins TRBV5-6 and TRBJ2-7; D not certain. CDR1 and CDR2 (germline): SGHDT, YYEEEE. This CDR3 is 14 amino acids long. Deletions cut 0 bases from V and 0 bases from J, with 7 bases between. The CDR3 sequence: CASSLEGPSYEQYF. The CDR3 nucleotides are TGTGCCAGCAGCTTGGAGGGTCCCTCCTACGAGCAGTACTTC.

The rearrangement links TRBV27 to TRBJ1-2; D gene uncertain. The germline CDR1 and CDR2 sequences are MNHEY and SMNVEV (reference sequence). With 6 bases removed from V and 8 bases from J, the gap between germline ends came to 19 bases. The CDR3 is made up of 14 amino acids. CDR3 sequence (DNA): TGTGCCAGCAGCTCAAATACAGAGTTGCGGGGCTACACCTTC. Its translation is CASSSNTELRGYTF.

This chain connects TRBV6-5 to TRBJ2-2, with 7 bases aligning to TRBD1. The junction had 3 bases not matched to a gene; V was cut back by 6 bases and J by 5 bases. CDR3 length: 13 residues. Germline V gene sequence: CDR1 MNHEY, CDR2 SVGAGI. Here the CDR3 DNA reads TGTGCCAGCAGGTCACAGGGGACCGGGGAGCTGTTTTTT. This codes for CASRSQGTGELFF.

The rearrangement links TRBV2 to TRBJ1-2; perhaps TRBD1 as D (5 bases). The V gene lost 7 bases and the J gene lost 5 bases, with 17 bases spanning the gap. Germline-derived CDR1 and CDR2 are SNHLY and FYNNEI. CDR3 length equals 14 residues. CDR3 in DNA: TGTGCCAGCATTCCTAGCAAGGGGTATTATGGCTACACCTTC. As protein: CASIPSKGYYGYTF.

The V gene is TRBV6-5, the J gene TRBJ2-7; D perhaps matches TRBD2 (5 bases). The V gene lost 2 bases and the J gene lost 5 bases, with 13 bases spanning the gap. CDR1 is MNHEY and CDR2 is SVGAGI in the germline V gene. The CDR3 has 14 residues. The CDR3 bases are TGTGCCAGCAGTTACGGGTTCGGGGTAGACGAGCAGTACTTC. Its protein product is CASSYGFGVDEQYF.

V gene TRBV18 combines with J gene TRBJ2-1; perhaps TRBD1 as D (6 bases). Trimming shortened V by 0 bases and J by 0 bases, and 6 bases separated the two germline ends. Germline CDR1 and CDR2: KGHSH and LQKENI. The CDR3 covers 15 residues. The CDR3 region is CASSPPDSSYNEQFF. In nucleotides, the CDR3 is TGTGCCAGCTCACCACCGGACAGCTCCTACAATGAGCAGTTCTTC.

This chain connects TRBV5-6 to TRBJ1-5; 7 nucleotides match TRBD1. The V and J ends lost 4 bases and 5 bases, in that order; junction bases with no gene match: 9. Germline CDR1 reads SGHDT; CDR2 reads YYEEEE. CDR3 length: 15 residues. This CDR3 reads CASSSGQAPHQPQHF. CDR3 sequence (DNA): TGTGCCAGCAGCAGCGGACAGGCGCCTCATCAGCCCCAGCATTTT.

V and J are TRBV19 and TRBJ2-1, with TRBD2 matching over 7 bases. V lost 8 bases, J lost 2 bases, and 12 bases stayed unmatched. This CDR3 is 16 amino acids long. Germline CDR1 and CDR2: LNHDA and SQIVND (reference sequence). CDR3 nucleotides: TGTGCCAGTGGTCGTGGGCGGGAGAGCACCTACAATGAGCAGTTCTTC. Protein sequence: CASGRGRESTYNEQFF.

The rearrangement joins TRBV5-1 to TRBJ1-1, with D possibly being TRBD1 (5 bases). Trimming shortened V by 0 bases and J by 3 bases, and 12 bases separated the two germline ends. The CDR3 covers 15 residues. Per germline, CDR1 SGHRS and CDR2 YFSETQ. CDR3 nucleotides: TGCGCCAGCAGCTTGGGTAGGGGAGTGGACACTGAAGCTTTCTTT. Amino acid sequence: CASSLGRGVDTEAFF.

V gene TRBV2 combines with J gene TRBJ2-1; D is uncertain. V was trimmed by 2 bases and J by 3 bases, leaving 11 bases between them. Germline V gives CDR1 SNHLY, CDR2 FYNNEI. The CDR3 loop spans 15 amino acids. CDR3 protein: CASSERRNFYNEQFF. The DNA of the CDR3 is TGTGCCAGCAGTGAACGGCGGAACTTCTACAATGAGCAGTTCTTC.

The CDR3 region is CSVRGVSEQYF. CDR3 coding DNA: TGCAGCGTTCGGGGGGTCTCCGAGCAGTACTTC. The chain employs TRBV29-1 and TRBJ2-7; TRBD2 agrees at 7 bases. The CDR3 has 11 residues. J was trimmed by 6 bases and V by 5 bases; bases with no gene match: 4. Per the germline V gene, CDR1 is SQVTM and CDR2 is ANQGSEA.